This T cell receptor beta chain was sequenced during a study of blood T cell repertoires in COVID-19. Study-level information: Whether acute or convalescent, the COVID-19 samples came from the United States, Italy and Spain.

In the study's own analysis: Estimated nucleated cell counts came from reference gene primer amplification. Generated by immunoSEQ multiplex PCR, the TCRdb table keeps only in-frame clones and is missing some. V and J calls and clone size are those listed in that table; D and trimming were worked out from the DNA. The sample includes 300,000 to 400,000 clones, more than 70% of them seen just once. Germline V gene lookup returns CDR1 MDHEN and CDR2 SYDVKM. The J segment lost 7 bases and the V segment lost 6 bases, leaving 17 bases of the junction unmatched. This CDR3 comprises 17 residues. Sequenced: peripheral blood. This chain uses TRBV28 with TRBJ2-2, with 7 bases lining up with TRBD2. The clonotype was recovered from a man aged 30 to 45 with active or convalescent COVID-19. DNA for the CDR3: TGTGCCAGCAGCTTCGGGCTGTGGGGGAGGGGATTCGGGGAGCTGTTTTTT. This translates into CASSFGLWGRGFGELFF.